One sample yielded the 24 T cell receptor beta chains listed below, sequenced in a study of blood T cell repertoires in COVID-19 (dated by TCRdb to 2020 to 2021). Receptors were amplified or captured by the immunoSEQ multiplex PCR assay. TCRdb carries this immuneACCESS record with in-frame sequences only. Its versions omit some clonotypes, under half of them owing to an unresolved V gene in the studies checked, with the rest unexplained. Present in this sample are roughly 400,000 clones, more than 80% of which were seen just once. 0.9% to 1.2% of the sample lies in the top ten. The sequencing sample was made of PBMCs or T cells enriched from blood (not recorded which). The receptors were sampled from a man aged 25-45 years who had recovered from COVID-19.

The V gene is TRBV4-1, the J gene TRBJ2-1, with 7 bases lining up with TRBD1. The V and J ends lost 0 bases and 8 bases, in that order; junction bases with no gene match: 4. Germline CDR1 MGHRA, CDR2 YSYEKL. CDR3 length: 14 residues. The DNA for the CDR3 is TGCGCCAGCAGCCAAGAACAGGGGCGGGATGAGCAGTTCTTC. Amino acids: CASSQEQGRDEQFF.

This clone was recorded a few times. V is TRBV3-1 (or the pseudogene TRBV3-2) and J is TRBJ2-7; a possible D gene is TRBD2 (7 bases). The CDR3 consists of 15 residues. The germline gives CDR1 LGHDT, CDR2 YNNKEL (reference sequence). V was trimmed by 1 base and J by 5 bases, leaving 15 bases between them. This chain's CDR3 is CASSQAGRGGNEQYF. The CDR3, as DNA: TGTGCCAGCAGCCAAGCTGGCAGGGGAGGGAACGAGCAGTACTTC.

The chain recombines TRBV25-1 with TRBJ2-5; no firm D call. Germline CDR1 MGHDK, CDR2 SYGVNS. CDR3 length equals 14 residues. Between the trimmed V and J ends, which lost 3 bases and 5 bases, there was a span of 13 bases. The CDR3 protein is CASSEKGFGETQYF. CDR3 DNA sequence: TGTGCCAGCAGTGAGAAAGGATTCGGGGAGACCCAGTACTTC.

For this clone: Additional DNA sequences in this sample encode the identical CDR3. The genes are TRBV24-1 and TRBJ2-7; D ambiguous. V lost 5 bases and J lost 3, with 4 bases in between. From germline, CDR1 is KGHDR and CDR2 SFDVKD. The CDR3 contains 11 residues. The CDR3 reads CATSANYEQYF. In DNA form, the CDR3 reads TGTGCCACCAGTGCAAACTACGAGCAGTACTTC.

The chain carries TRBV7-6 and TRBJ2-7; D perhaps matches TRBD1 (5 bases). Germline values: CDR1 SGHVS, CDR2 FNYEAQ. Trimming shortened V by 2 bases and J by 7 bases, and 15 bases separated the two germline ends. This CDR3 has 14 amino acids. Written as DNA, the CDR3 is TGTGCCAGCAGCTTACTGGACATATCTACGGAGCAGTACTTC. It specifies CASSLLDISTEQYF. Full variable domain (missing parts from reference TRBV7-6 and TRBJ2-7): GAGVSQSPRYKVTKRGQDVALRCDPISGHVSLYWYRQALGQGPEFLTYFNYEAQQDKSGLPNDRFSAERPEGSISTLTIQRTEQRDSAMYRCASSLLDISTEQYFGPGTRLTVT.

The chain combines TRBV6-5 with TRBJ1-3; D is undetermined. CDR3 length: 16 residues. With 0 bases removed from V and 0 bases from J, the gap between germline ends came to 9 bases. CDR1 MNHEY and CDR2 SVGAGI come from the germline V gene. The CDR3 spells CASSYSSPVSGNTIYF. The CDR3 coding sequence is TGTGCCAGCAGTTACTCCTCCCCCGTCTCTGGAAACACCATATATTTT.

This clone appeared a single time. V and J are TRBV28 and TRBJ2-1; 7 bases agree with TRBD2. V lost 7 bases, J lost 4 bases, and 7 bases stayed unmatched. Germline CDR1 MDHEN, CDR2 SYDVKM. This CDR3 comprises 14 residues. CDR3 sequence: CASTTSRGYNEQFF. CDR3 nucleotides: TGTGCCAGCACAACTTCGCGGGGGTACAATGAGCAGTTCTTC.

The chain links TRBV10-3 to TRBJ2-3; TRBD1 matches at 7 bases. There are 16 residues in the CDR3. The V gene end was trimmed by 3 bases and the J gene end by 0 bases; junction bases not matched to a gene: 6. Germline V gene sequence: CDR1 ENHRY, CDR2 SYGVKD. CDR3 amino acids: CAISERQGTSTDTQYF. Written as DNA, the CDR3 is TGTGCCATCAGTGAACGACAGGGTACTAGCACAGATACGCAGTATTTT.

A single count supports this clone. This rearrangement joins TRBV6-1 to TRBJ1-3, with D perhaps TRBD1 (6 bases). Germline V gene data show CDR1 as MNHNS and CDR2 as SASEGT. With 2 bases removed from V and 0 bases from J, the gap between germline ends came to 8 bases. The CDR3 is 15 residues long. DNA of the CDR3: TGTGCCAGCAGTGAACTCAGGGGCTCTGGAAACACCATATATTTT. Translated: CASSELRGSGNTIYF.

This sequence joins TRBV11-2 and TRBJ2-1; 9 positions agree with TRBD2. The trim removed 0 bases at V and 8 bases at J, leaving 8 bases unmatched. CDR3 length equals 16 residues. Germline V gene data show CDR1 as SGHAT and CDR2 as FQNNGV. CDR3 loop: CASSLEAGGSGYEQFF. The CDR3 region has the DNA TGTGCCAGCAGCTTAGAGGCGGGAGGGTCGGGGTATGAGCAGTTCTTC.

V is TRBV19 and J is TRBJ2-1; D possibly corresponds to TRBD2 (6 bases). Trimming took 5 bases from V and 0 from J, leaving 14 bases between them. This CDR3 is 16 amino acids long. Per germline, CDR1 LNHDA and CDR2 SQIVND (reference sequence). This chain's CDR3 is CASSDGGITSYNEQFF. The CDR3 DNA follows: TGTGCCAGTAGTGACGGCGGGATAACCTCCTACAATGAGCAGTTCTTC.

J is TRBJ2-1 and V is TRBV4-1, with TRBD2 identical over 7 bases. CDR1 is MGHRA and CDR2 is YSYEKL in the germline V gene. V trimming: 1 base; J trimming: 9 bases; junction bases outside the gene matches: 9. The CDR3 has 15 amino acids. DNA of the CDR3: TGCGCCAGCAGCCAAGTCGGCGGGAGAATAGGTGAGCAGTTCTTC. Amino acid sequence: CASSQVGGRIGEQFF.

The rearrangement joins TRBV6-5 to TRBJ2-3; D gene uncertain. Germline lookup yields CDR1 MNHEY and CDR2 SVGAGI. The CDR3 consists of 14 residues. V was clipped by 1 base and J by 0 bases, with 5 bases between them. The CDR3 here is CASSYFSSTDTQYF. CDR3 DNA sequence: TGTGCCAGCAGTTACTTCTCTAGCACAGATACGCAGTATTTT.

The V call is TRBV7-6, the J call TRBJ2-3; tentatively, D is TRBD1 (6 bases). The CDR3 consists of 14 residues. Germline V gene data show CDR1 as SGHVS and CDR2 as FNYEAQ. V was shortened by 2 bases and J by 5 bases, with 11 bases between the two germline ends. The CDR3 coding sequence is TGTGCCAGCAGCTTACCCCCAGGGGAAGATACGCAGTATTTT. Its translation is CASSLPPGEDTQYF.

This sequence joins TRBV5-4 and TRBJ2-1; TRBD2 agrees at 16 bases. This CDR3 spans 16 amino acids. Unmatched junction bases numbered 7, after V lost 6 bases and J lost 7 bases. Germline V lookup: CDR1 SGHNT, CDR2 YYREEE (reference sequence). The DNA for the CDR3 is TGTGCCAGCAACCCCGGGACTAGCGGGAGGGCTAATGAGCAGTTCTTC. Protein product: CASNPGTSGRANEQFF.

This chain joins TRBV28 and TRBJ1-5; 7 bases match TRBD1. The CDR3 is 13 amino acids. Germline V gene sequence: CDR1 MDHEN, CDR2 SYDVKM. J gave up 6 bases and V 6 bases, and 5 bases lay outside the gene matches. This CDR3 is CASRNRGGQPQHF. CDR3 coding DNA: TGTGCCAGCAGAAACAGGGGAGGTCAGCCCCAGCATTTT.

This clone was recorded only once. The chain carries TRBV19 and TRBJ2-7; tentative D call: TRBD2 (6 bases). The CDR3 has 13 residues. The germline V gene has CDR1 LNHDA and CDR2 SQIVND (reference sequence). V was shortened by 10 bases and J by 4 bases, with 17 bases between the two germline ends. CDR3: CATGQAGGYEQYF. CDR3 bases: TGTGCCACCGGACAAGCGGGTGGGTACGAGCAGTACTTC.

The V gene is TRBV19, the J gene TRBJ1-5; weak D call: TRBD1 (5 bases). This CDR3 has 14 amino acids. Germline CDR1 LNHDA, CDR2 SQIVND (reference sequence). The V end lost 10 bases, the J end lost 0 bases, and 13 bases lay between the germline ends. Written as DNA, the CDR3 is TGTGCCACCACGGGGGGGTATAGCAATCAGCCCCAGCATTTT. It encodes CATTGGYSNQPQHF.

This clone has just one count. The rearrangement uses TRBV4-1 and TRBJ2-1; 10 nucleotides agree with TRBD2. Germline CDR1 reads MGHRA; CDR2 reads YSYEKL. V gave up 2 bases and J gave up 5 bases; unmatched junction bases: 6. The CDR3 contains 16 residues. The CDR3 here is CASSQKVAGGHNEQFF. The CDR3 DNA reads as TGCGCCAGCAGCCAAAAGGTAGCGGGAGGTCACAATGAGCAGTTCTTC.

The chain has TRBV13 and TRBJ2-2; 11 positions agree with TRBD1. There are 16 residues in the CDR3. V dropped 5 bases and J dropped 4; count of bases not matched to a gene: 6. Germline V CDR1 and CDR2: PRHDT, FYEKMQ (reference sequence). CDR3 loop: CASSPRTGGLTGELFF. The CDR3 DNA reads as TGTGCCAGCAGCCCCCGGACAGGGGGCCTCACCGGGGAGCTGTTTTTT.

This chain uses TRBV7-9 with TRBJ1-1, with D possibly being TRBD1 (6 bases). Trimming pared 5 bases from V and 1 base from J, leaving 14 bases between. From germline, CDR1 is SEHNR and CDR2 FQNEAQ (reference sequence). The CDR3 is 15 residues long. The CDR3 region is CASSRSLGGNTEAFF. CDR3 sequence (DNA): TGTGCCAGCAGCCGCTCATTAGGGGGGAACACTGAAGCTTTCTTT.

A single count supports this clone. V gene TRBV6-5 combines with J gene TRBJ1-3; D perhaps matches TRBD1 (6 bases). The germline gives CDR1 MNHEY, CDR2 SVGAGI. CDR3 length: 16 amino acids. The V end lost 2 bases, the J end lost 4 bases, and 15 bases lay between the germline ends. CDR3: CASSYAGTGTGNTIYF. The CDR3 coding sequence is TGTGCCAGCAGTTACGCCGGGACCGGGACAGGAAACACCATATATTTT.

The V call is TRBV6-5, the J call TRBJ1-2, with TRBD1 matching 8 bases. The CDR3 has 13 residues. The V gene's germline CDR1 is MNHEY and CDR2 SVGAGI. The ends lost 7 bases at V and 5 bases at J; junction bases unmatched: 6. The CDR3 reads CASTLTGDYGYTF. The CDR3 nucleotides are TGTGCCAGCACCCTGACAGGGGATTATGGCTACACCTTC.

This clone was found once. The chain recombines TRBV29-1 with TRBJ2-7; 9 nucleotides match TRBD2. The germline V gene has CDR1 SQVTM and CDR2 ANQGSEA. This CDR3 is built from 14 residues. V lost 4 bases and J lost 1; bases outside the gene matches: 5. This CDR3 reads CSVGLLAGSYEQYF. CDR3 nucleotide sequence: TGCAGCGTTGGGTTGCTAGCGGGATCCTACGAGCAGTACTTC.